The clone carrying this T cell receptor (beta chain) appeared many times. Per the study methods: Cell counts per sample came from amplifying reference gene primers. Produced via immunoSEQ multiplex PCR; TCRdb's table is partial and in-frame only. D and trimming come from the DNA, and the V and J calls and clone size come from that table. Of 200,000 to 300,000 clones detected, about 88% appear once; the ten largest clones hold 4%. The data belong to a study of blood T cell repertoires in COVID-19. As for the study in general: Material from acute and convalescent COVID-19 was sourced from the United States, Italy and Spain.

Sequencing input: peripheral blood. The sequence derives from a man aged 60 to 69 who had recovered from COVID-19.

This CDR3 reads CSAPTGYQAFF. CDR3 nucleotide sequence: TGCAGTGCGCCGACAGGGTATCAAGCTTTCTTT. V is TRBV20-1 and J is TRBJ1-1; 7 bases match TRBD1. V was clipped by 6 bases and J by 9 bases; unmatched bases: 7. This CDR3 spans 11 amino acids. From germline, CDR1 is DFQATT and CDR2 SNEGSKA (reference sequence).